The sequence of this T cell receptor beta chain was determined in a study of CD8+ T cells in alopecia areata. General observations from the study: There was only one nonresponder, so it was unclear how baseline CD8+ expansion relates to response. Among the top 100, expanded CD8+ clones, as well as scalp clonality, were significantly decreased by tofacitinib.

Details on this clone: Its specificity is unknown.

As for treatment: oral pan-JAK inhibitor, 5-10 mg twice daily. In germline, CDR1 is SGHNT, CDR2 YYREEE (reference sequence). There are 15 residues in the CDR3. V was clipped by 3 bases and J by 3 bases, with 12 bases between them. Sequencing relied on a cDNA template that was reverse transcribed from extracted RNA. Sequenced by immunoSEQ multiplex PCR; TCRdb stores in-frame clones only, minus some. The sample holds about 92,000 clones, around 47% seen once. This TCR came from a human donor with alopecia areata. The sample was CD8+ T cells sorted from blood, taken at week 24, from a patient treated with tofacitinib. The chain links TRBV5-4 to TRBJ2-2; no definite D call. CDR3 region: CASSYFKGYTGELFF. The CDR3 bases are TGTGCCAGCAGCTACTTTAAGGGATACACCGGGGAGCTGTTTTTT. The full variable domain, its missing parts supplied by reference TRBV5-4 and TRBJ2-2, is ETGVTQSPTHLIKTRGQQVTLRCSSQSGHNTVSWYQQALGQGPQFIFQYYREEENGRGNFPPRFSGLQFPNYSSELNVNALELDDSALYLCASSYFKGYTGELFFGEGSRLTVL.